Sequencing of this T cell receptor (beta chain) was carried out in a study of cytomegalovirus exposure and HLA in healthy donors (dated by TCRdb to 2016 to 2017). Broadly, across the study: An earlier analysis of 550 to 700 of the donors reported 250 to 300 Gb of sequence data and 117 million unique TCR beta sequences from around 200 million T cells. In a later genetic analysis, genome-wide SNP genotypes for about 55% of the 666 donors were used, and that subset was treated as a discovery cohort. An earlier analysis of about 620 of the donors applied high-throughput TCR beta sequencing to assess whether each TCR beta V gene segment acted as functional or pseudogenic. Among the roughly 400 genotyped donors, about 85% belonged to the genetic ancestry cluster associated with self-reported Caucasian donors. In a later analysis, previously published TCR beta repertoires from about 640 donors were re-analyzed and high-resolution HLA genotyping was added so that TCR occurrence patterns could be studied. Rather than using new phenotypic data, the later analysis identified candidate immune exposures from TCR beta sequences and from how often those sequences occurred across donors. The study combined high-throughput TCR immunosequencing, statistical association of individual TCRs with disease status, and machine learning to predict cytomegalovirus infection status. Because of strong linkage in the cohort, roughly five DR-DQ haplotypes were treated as single units for association and clustering. Typing coverage differed by locus: A, B, C, DRB1 and DQB1 were typed in about 620-640 donors, DQA1 in 522, DPA1 in approximately 600, and DPB1 in around 440. Along with the roughly 670-subject first cohort, a separate validation cohort of over a hundred different subjects was used. All discovery cohort repertoires had been generated on a single sequencing platform. Using immunosequencing, the study profiled T cell repertoires from some 670 subjects and related those repertoires to cytomegalovirus serostatus. HLA typing included class I and class II loci at four-digit resolution. On average, 235,054 unique TCR beta nucleotide sequences were sequenced per donor among more than 350 genotyped donors of the cohort, with roughly 18% of those sequences being non-productive. Alongside the repertoire data, information on donor age, sex, ethnicity and CMV serostatus was compiled. About 330 gigabases of sequencing data and 70 million to 95 million unique TCR sequences made up an early release that covered fewer than 650 HLA-typed donors. The study aimed to test whether cataloging public T cell receptors could reveal signatures of past pathogen exposure.

In total, fewer than 750 healthy bone marrow donors made up the cohort. All cohort members were sampled while nominally healthy, although unrecorded immune exposures were likely present. The donor was CMV seropositive and belonged to the group of more than 250 seropositive cohort members. Each donor provided a peripheral blood sample, and peripheral blood mononuclear cells were used for TCR beta sequencing. Genomic DNA extraction from the blood cell samples was performed with the Qiagen DNeasy Blood Extraction Kit. The library was produced with the immunoSEQ multiplex PCR assay. A mixture of 60 forward primers for TCR Vbeta segments and 13 reverse primers for TCR Jbeta segments was used in the multiplex PCR. The CDR3 region of rearranged TCR beta genes was amplified from genomic DNA with a multiplex PCR assay. On the Illumina HiSeq System, the amplified TCR beta libraries were sequenced as 87-base-pair reads. In the paper's pipeline: Across the 670 or so repertoires, a later analysis counted 80 million or so unique TCR beta chains, some 11 million of which were shared by at least two donors. To remove PCR and sequencing errors, raw reads were error-corrected and collapsed into unique sequences using a nearest-neighbor algorithm that merged closely related sequences. Alignment of CDR3 sequences to IMGT reference sequences was used to assign V, D and J gene segments. For a sequence to be retained, a match of at least six nucleotides to both a V gene segment and a J gene segment was required. Rearrangements were called productive when the CDR3 lacked stop codons and stayed in frame with V and J; all others were non-productive. Following IMGT convention, CDR3 was defined as the stretch from the second conserved V-encoded cysteine to the conserved J-encoded phenylalanine. The earlier analysis of a few hundred of the donors excluded any sequence lacking an unambiguous match to a single V gene segment. In an earlier analysis of some 590 of the donors, V segments were called functional above 56.7% productive rearrangements and were called segregating when the between-donor standard deviation exceeded 5%. A statistical classification framework was developed to diagnose cytomegalovirus status using the catalog of TCR beta chain sequences. In a later analysis, V and J genes were assigned by comparing TCR nucleotide sequences against IMGT/GENE-DB human TR gene sequences. Using the TCRdist pipeline, a later analysis assigned CDR3 sequences along with most-parsimonious VDJ recombination scenarios. In a later analysis, each TCR beta chain was defined by its CDR3 amino acid sequence together with its V-gene family, and reads without a unique V-gene family were excluded. To address suspected cross-contamination and a sequencing artifact, a later analysis removed 592 highly shared, low-generation-probability nucleotide sequences. In a later analysis, a clonal expansion index was calculated for each public chain from normalized within-repertoire ranks of inferred template counts. Generation probabilities in a later analysis came from a VDJ recombination model fitted to out-of-frame rearrangements, and those results were checked against IGoR. In a later analysis, hypergeometric tests were used to score TCR-TCR, TCR-HLA and TCR-CMV co-occurrence, with a repertoire-size bias correction applied to TCR pairs. To estimate false discovery rates, a later analysis permuted the HLA or CMV assignments 20 times. A later analysis grouped co-occurring TCRs with DBSCAN, adding TCRdist sequence similarity when clustering within HLA-allele-positive subsets. Repertoires with fewer than 30,000 or more than 120,000 public chains were left out of co-occurrence clustering, as were a few repertoires with anomalous nucleotide sharing. The immuneACCESS repertoire file appears here via TCRdb, limited to in-frame rearrangements. These files lack a portion of the clones; in checked studies, under half of the deficit traces to unresolved V genes, and the cause of the others is not known. V, J and clone size derive from that table, while D and trimming were established from the DNA sequence. The sample contains 270,000 or so clones, 86% of them found a single time. 3.5% to 4.5% of the sample belongs to the ten largest clones.

About this clone: Its antigen is currently not known. No base qualities exist here, and no much larger clone lies one base off it.

Paper-wide results and their limitations: It was suggested by the authors that the approach could potentially be generalized to other disease states and immunological phenotypes. Linkage disequilibrium might explain the correlated functional status among segregating V segments, but an unknown experimental factor could not be excluded. Because HLA typing was unavailable for some donors at each locus, only the typed subset was used in association tests. According to a later analysis, TCR association rates differed among HLA loci, with DRB1 alleles showing the most associated TCRs and HLA-C alleles showing the fewest. Sequencing depth was assumed to be roughly uniform across donors in the presence/absence analyses, though that assumption may not hold. Broadly in line with IMGT annotations, most TCR beta V segments showed up in productive rearrangements about 87% or about 30% of the time in an earlier analysis of several hundred of the donors. In a later genetic analysis, fewer N-insertions in productive TCRs were reported among donors in an Asian-associated ancestry cluster than the approximately 710-donor mean. For the cohort, immune exposure information was limited to CMV serostatus. Most CMV-associated TCR beta chains appeared to be HLA-restricted in a later analysis, and the HLA associations seemed to be driven largely by CMV exposure. According to a later analysis, parvovirus B19, influenza, CMV and Epstein-Barr virus appeared linked to several top co-occurrence clusters. A further reported finding was that TCR beta sequences accurately predicted the HLA-A and HLA-B alleles for most subjects in the first cohort. A later analysis found that HLA-associated TCR beta chains were more clonally expanded and had lower generation probabilities than equally common non-associated chains. While some public TCRs were present in many individuals, most TCR sequences turned up only very rarely across donors. The study gave a list of 150 to 200 TCR beta chains associated with cytomegalovirus. In vitro tests confirmed that three of the cytomegalovirus-associated TCR beta chains recognize cytomegalovirus antigens. Cytomegalovirus status was reported to be diagnosed by the classifier with high specificity and sensitivity in both the original and validation cohorts. The sequencing pipeline was judged likely to have produced a cluster of highly shared sequence variants as a technical artifact. This cohort had only TCR beta chains sequenced, and the lack of alpha or paired-chain data limited which features could be detected. When HLA alleles, especially DR and DQ, strongly co-occurred, attributing TCR associations to individual alleles was difficult. At a false discovery rate of 0.05, a later analysis linked some 18,000 TCR beta sequences to specific HLA alleles. In a later genetic analysis, a missense DCLRE1C variant was associated with V-gene and J-gene trimming of TCR beta chains, and the association was replicated in an independent cohort. Some 16 rarely observed V segments, including chromosome 9 orphons, were excluded from the earlier analysis of several hundred of the donors because counts were too low.

The specimen sequenced was PBMCs. This TCR derives from a middle-aged man in good health and CMV-seropositive.

CDR3 protein: CASSQRTSSTGDTQYF. The nucleotide sequence reads TGCGCCAGCAGCCAAAGAACTAGCTCGACCGGAGATACGCAGTATTTT. The chain is made from TRBV4-1 and TRBJ2-3; 6 matching bases give a weak D call of TRBD2. Taken from the germline V gene, the CDR1 and CDR2 loops are MGHRA and YSYEKL. Trimming at the junction amounts to 2 bases on V and 5 bases on J, and the germline ends lie 17 bases apart. CDR3 length: 16 amino acids, cysteine to phenylalanine. Of all the DNA, just the CDR3 is kept, 48 bases in frame from base 1.